This T cell receptor beta chain was sequenced in a study of T-cell reconstitution after alpha-beta-depleted transplantation in children. Whole-study findings and limits: Elevated TCRbeta diversity at day 60 was traced, in some patients, to surviving recipient T cells and thymic progenitors.

Unique molecular identifiers were incorporated during preparation of the TCRbeta library. TCRdb re-derived calls from the PCR reads in MiXCR, one entry per CDR3 protein. In the table there are some 600,000 distinct CDR3 sequences, 10% to 15% of which are singletons. Ten or more counts support this clonotype. The antigen is not known. The germline gives CDR1 SGHTA, CDR2 FQGNSA. Trimming removed 1 base from V and 2 bases from J, with 9 bases in between. The CDR3 has 14 residues. The chain recombines TRBV7-2 with TRBJ2-7; D remains ambiguous. This receptor was obtained from a male patient younger than 18 who had a stem cell transplant for acute myeloid leukemia, so the T cells may come from the graft donor. Sequencing was performed on PBMCs, mostly from graft donor cells, taken 360 days after TCRalphabeta/CD19-depleted stem cell transplant. CDR3 nucleotides: TGTGCCAGCAGCTTAGTGTCCACGACCTACGAGCAGTACTTC. Protein: CASSLVSTTYEQYF.